Here is one T cell receptor beta chain with its context. Its antigen is not identified. This sample is part of a study of cytomegalovirus exposure and HLA in healthy donors. Study-wide findings and caveats: A prior analysis recorded that most TCR beta V segments were productive about 90% or about 30% of the time. Altogether, about 160 TCR beta chains were recorded as cytomegalovirus-associated. Among TCR sequences, most were rare, though some public TCRs appeared in many donors.

The PCR had 60 Vbeta and 13 Jbeta primers. Repertoires were generated with immunoSEQ multiplex PCR, while TCRdb's copy carries only in-frame clones and drops some. The sample lists 210,000 or so clones, approximately 82% occurring once. Sequencing was carried out using PBMCs. This receptor was obtained from a man between 18 and 35 years old in good health and CMV-seronegative.

The CDR3: CASSIRQGGQPQHF. The DNA of the CDR3 is TGTGCCAGTAGTATAAGACAGGGCGGGCAGCCCCAGCATTTT. The chain couples TRBV19 to TRBJ1-5; 7 bases match TRBD1. This CDR3 region has 14 residues. Germline CDR1 LNHDA, CDR2 SQIVND (reference sequence). Trimming cost V 2 bases and J 7 bases; bases outside gene matches: 5.